One and the same sample provided the 26 T cell receptor beta chains below, sequenced in a study of T cell responses to AZD1222 COVID-19 vaccine. Measured with immunoSEQ multiplex PCR; TCRdb has only the in-frame clones, and not every one. The sample has under 80,000 clones, more than 70% seen once. Material: peripheral blood, obtained on day 0 of AZD1222 vaccination. These receptors originate from an adult in good health.

The chain couples TRBV19 to TRBJ1-1; D may be TRBD1 (6 bases). Deletions cut 1 base from V and 2 bases from J, with 14 bases between. CDR3 length equals 16 residues. Germline assignment: CDR1 LNHDA and CDR2 SQIVND (reference sequence). CDR3 DNA: TGTGCCAGTAGTATAGCGGGGGGCAGAGGCAACACTGAAGCTTTCTTT. It is translated as CASSIAGGRGNTEAFF.

The chain employs TRBV5-1 and TRBJ2-3; D gene ambiguous. This CDR3 region has 15 residues. The germline gives CDR1 SGHRS, CDR2 YFSETQ. V lost 4 bases and J 0 bases, leaving 12 bases between the germline ends. The CDR3 loop is CASSPSGFSTDTQYF. CDR3 coding DNA: TGCGCCAGCAGCCCCTCAGGTTTTAGCACAGATACGCAGTATTTT.

The chain recombines TRBV5-4 with TRBJ1-1, with 8 bases aligning to TRBD1. The germline V gene encodes CDR1 SGHNT and CDR2 YYREEE (reference sequence). The CDR3 is 14 amino acids. Trimming removed 2 bases from V and 3 bases from J; junction bases left unmatched: 3. The DNA for the CDR3 is TGTGCCAGCAGCTTTGACAGGGGATACACTGAAGCTTTCTTT. Protein product: CASSFDRGYTEAFF.

The chain carries TRBV5-1 and TRBJ2-1; D unclear. With 0 bases removed from V and 4 bases from J, the gap between germline ends came to 5 bases. Germline V gives CDR1 SGHRS, CDR2 YFSETQ. This CDR3 region has 13 residues. The CDR3, as DNA: TGCGCCAGCAGCTTGGAGGCGTACAATGAGCAGTTCTTC. This gives the protein CASSLEAYNEQFF.

This rearrangement joins TRBV28 to TRBJ2-2, with 8 positions matching TRBD2. From germline, CDR1 is MDHEN and CDR2 SYDVKM. The CDR3 runs 14 residues. With V trimmed by 6 bases and J by 4 bases, 4 bases remained unmatched. This chain's CDR3 is CASRPGGGTGELFF. The CDR3 DNA sequence: TGTGCCAGCAGGCCGGGAGGGGGCACCGGGGAGCTGTTTTTT.

The chain links TRBV28 to TRBJ2-7, with D maybe TRBD2 (6 bases). From germline, CDR1 is MDHEN and CDR2 SYDVKM. V was shortened by 4 bases and J by 4 bases, with 14 bases between the two germline ends. The length of the CDR3 is 14 residues. The CDR3 DNA sequence: TGTGCCAGCAGTTCTGGCGGGGCGAAGTACGAGCAGTACTTC. Residues: CASSSGGAKYEQYF.

This clone was found once. The gene calls are TRBV6-5 and TRBJ1-6; 7 bases fit TRBD1. CDR3 length equals 14 residues. J was trimmed by 6 bases and V by 5 bases; bases with no gene match: 4. CDR1 is MNHEY and CDR2 is SVGAGI in the germline V gene. CDR3 bases: TGTGCCAGCAGTCGGACAGGTCTTAATTCACCCCTCCACTTT. It codes for CASSRTGLNSPLHF.

The chain carries TRBV28 and TRBJ1-2, with D unclear. The CDR3 sequence is 14 residues long. Germline V gene data show CDR1 as MDHEN and CDR2 as SYDVKM. The ends were cut back, 7 bases at V and 7 bases at J, with 19 bases in the middle. CDR3 nucleotide sequence: TGTGCCAGCATAATGACTACAGAAGGCTCTGGCTACACCTTC. Its protein is CASIMTTEGSGYTF.

The chain combines TRBV7-6 with TRBJ2-7; the D gene is possibly TRBD1 (6 bases). V was shortened by 3 bases and J by 7 bases, with 7 bases between the two germline ends. The CDR3 is made up of 11 amino acids. Germline CDR1 is SGHVS and CDR2 is FNYEAQ. CDR3 region: CASSFGQEQYF. Here the CDR3 DNA reads TGTGCCAGCAGCTTCGGACAGGAGCAGTACTTC.

This chain connects TRBV6-5 to TRBJ2-7; D may be TRBD1 (5 bases). Between the trimmed V and J ends, which lost 6 bases and 0 bases, there was a span of 9 bases. This CDR3 region has 13 residues. CDR1 is MNHEY and CDR2 is SVGAGI in the germline V gene. The CDR3 spells CASRMTDSYEQYF. The DNA for the CDR3 is TGTGCCAGCAGAATGACAGACTCCTACGAGCAGTACTTC.

This chain links TRBV6-6 with TRBJ1-6; possible D gene TRBD1, 5 bases. V was clipped by 3 bases and J by 8 bases, with 14 bases between them. Germline V lookup: CDR1 MNHNY, CDR2 SVGAGI (reference sequence). This CDR3 has 15 residues. CDR3 region: CASSYRGAKHSPLHF. In DNA form, the CDR3 reads TGTGCCAGCAGTTATCGAGGGGCAAAGCATTCACCCCTCCACTTT.

This chain uses TRBV27 with TRBJ2-7; TRBD2 agrees at 8 bases. There are 16 residues in the CDR3. V shed 4 bases, J shed 3 bases, and the junction held 11 bases outside the gene matches. CDR1 MNHEY and CDR2 SMNVEV come from the germline V gene (reference sequence). For the CDR3, the DNA is TGTGCCAGCAGTTCCCCCCACTTCGGGGGGGGCTACGAGCAGTACTTC. Translation gives CASSSPHFGGGYEQYF.

This clone was seen just once. The chain combines TRBV6-4 with TRBJ2-2; D is possibly TRBD1 or TRBD2 (5 bases each). The CDR3 extends over 16 amino acids. Between the trimmed V and J ends, which lost 0 bases and 0 bases, there was a span of 8 bases. Germline V gives CDR1 MRHNA, CDR2 SNTAGT. CDR3 nucleotide sequence: TGTGCCAGCAGTGACTCGGGGACCTCGAACACCGGGGAGCTGTTTTTT. It codes for CASSDSGTSNTGELFF.

V and J are TRBV2 and TRBJ2-7, with unresolved D. V gave up 7 bases and J gave up 4 bases, with 17 bases separating them. Per the germline V gene, CDR1 is SNHLY and CDR2 is FYNNEI. This CDR3 contains 14 residues. Written as DNA, the CDR3 is TGTGCCAGCAAATTCAGTCCCGGTTCATACGAGCAGTACTTC. It translates to CASKFSPGSYEQYF.

V usage is TRBV5-6 and J usage is TRBJ1-2; D is uncertain. CDR3 size: 13 residues. Germline CDR1 SGHDT, CDR2 YYEEEE. V lost 3 bases and J lost 7, with 13 bases in between. Here the CDR3 reads CASSSGPQGGYTF. The CDR3 DNA reads as TGTGCCAGCAGCTCCGGACCTCAAGGTGGCTACACCTTC.

The chain combines TRBV6-1 with TRBJ2-7; no reliable D call. The V end was cut by 3 bases, the J end by 3 bases, with 12 bases between. The germline V gene has CDR1 MNHNS and CDR2 SASEGT. The CDR3 has 14 residues. CDR3 protein: CASSDARQVYEQYF. DNA of the CDR3: TGTGCCAGCAGTGATGCGAGGCAGGTCTACGAGCAGTACTTC.

The V gene is TRBV10-3, the J gene TRBJ1-6, with D perhaps matching TRBD1 (5 bases). The CDR3 loop spans 13 amino acids. The V end lost 5 bases, the J end lost 7 bases, and 9 bases lay between the germline ends. The germline gives CDR1 ENHRY, CDR2 SYGVKD. CDR3 sequence: CAISPGLNSPLHF. CDR3 bases: TGTGCCATCAGTCCGGGACTAAATTCACCCCTCCACTTT.

The chain combines TRBV7-8 with TRBJ2-7, with TRBD1 matching over 8 bases. The CDR3 extends over 16 amino acids. CDR1 is SGHVS, CDR2 FQNEAQ, per germline. V trimming: 1 base; J trimming: 3 bases; junction bases outside the gene matches: 8. CDR3 amino acids: CASSLDAGTGIYEQYF. Written as DNA, the CDR3 is TGTGCCAGCAGCTTAGACGCCGGGACAGGCATCTACGAGCAGTACTTC.

A single count supports this clone. The chain joins TRBV15 to TRBJ2-2; a possible D gene is TRBD2 (5 bases). This CDR3 region has 15 residues. CDR1 LNHNV and CDR2 YYDKDF come from the germline V gene (reference sequence). Trimming shortened V by 1 base and J by 0 bases, and 6 bases separated the two germline ends. The CDR3 here is CATSRGGPNTGELFF. The CDR3 bases are TGTGCCACCAGCAGAGGAGGGCCGAACACCGGGGAGCTGTTTTTT.

This chain connects TRBV6-5 to TRBJ1-1; 7 bases are shared with TRBD1. CDR1 and CDR2 from the germline V gene are MNHEY and SVGAGI. The CDR3 runs 13 residues. After removal of 4 bases from V and 5 bases from J, the junction contained 4 bases not matched to a gene. For the CDR3, the DNA is TGTGCCAGCAGTTTAGACAGGGAAACTGAAGCTTTCTTT. This translates into CASSLDRETEAFF.

The rearrangement joins TRBV28 to TRBJ1-2; 9 bases line up with TRBD1. V was clipped by 11 bases and J by 1 base; unmatched bases: 5. CDR1 is MDHEN and CDR2 is SYDVKM in the germline V gene. The CDR3 runs 13 residues. The CDR3 DNA follows: TGTGCCTTAAGGACAGGGGATAACTATGGCTACACCTTC. The encoded protein is CALRTGDNYGYTF.

This chain uses TRBV5-4 with TRBJ1-1, with D uncertain. With 3 bases removed from V and 3 bases from J, the gap between germline ends came to 12 bases. The germline gives CDR1 SGHNT, CDR2 YYREEE (reference sequence). This CDR3 spans 14 amino acids. CDR3: CASSSRPLDTEAFF. The CDR3 nucleotides are TGTGCCAGCAGCTCCCGTCCCCTGGACACTGAAGCTTTCTTT.

This chain joins TRBV28 and TRBJ2-5; 8 nucleotides align to TRBD1. This CDR3 spans 14 amino acids. Germline trimming cut 11 bases from V and 1 base from J; bases unmatched to any gene: 9. Germline CDR1 and CDR2: MDHEN and SYDVKM. The CDR3 DNA follows: TGTGCCGCAAGCCCAGGGGGCAGCCAAGAGACCCAGTACTTC. Amino acids: CAASPGGSQETQYF.

V and J are TRBV4-2 and TRBJ1-6; D may be TRBD1 (6 bases). The V end lost 0 bases, the J end lost 0 bases, and 21 bases lay between the germline ends. Per the germline V gene, CDR1 is LGHNA and CDR2 is YNFKEQ. This CDR3 spans 21 amino acids. The CDR3 here is CASSQDSRGASDSSYNSPLHF. The CDR3 DNA reads TGTGCCAGCAGCCAAGATTCAAGGGGCGCATCGGACAGCTCCTATAATTCACCCCTCCACTTT.

The J gene is TRBJ1-1, the V gene TRBV5-4; D perhaps matches TRBD1 (6 bases). The CDR3 is 13 amino acids. The germline V gene has CDR1 SGHNT and CDR2 YYREEE (reference sequence). The ends were cut back, 0 bases at V and 3 bases at J, with 6 bases in the middle. The CDR3 DNA is TGTGCCAGCAGCTTGGACAGGGACACTGAAGCTTTCTTT. The encoded protein is CASSLDRDTEAFF.

This clone was counted a single time. The chain employs TRBV2 and TRBJ1-6, with D unclear. This CDR3 spans 15 amino acids. Germline assignment: CDR1 SNHLY and CDR2 FYNNEI. V lost 7 bases and J lost 7, with 17 bases in between. The CDR3: CASNPRSASNSPLHF. DNA for the CDR3: TGTGCCAGCAACCCTAGGTCGGCTTCAAATTCACCCCTCCACTTT.